This entry concerns a single T cell receptor (beta chain). Its cognate antigen has yet to be identified. Within one base of it there is no much larger clone, and no base qualities were kept. At one collaborating source in Seattle, patients were enrolled during active infection and were followed longitudinally through the course of disease. The collaborating institutions used their own protocols to collect whole blood in K2EDTA tubes. For TCRbeta analysis, collaborators shipped samples in one of three forms: frozen whole blood, isolated PBMCs, or DNA extracted from either of those sample types. The immunoSEQ Assay, a bias-controlled multiplex PCR, was used to amplify TCRbeta CDR3 regions from genomic DNA. As for the authors' bioinformatics: The number of nucleated cells in each sample was estimated from the amplification of reference gene primers within the assay. To quantify the absolute abundance of each unique TCRbeta CDR3 rearrangement, sequence reads were collapsed and filtered. Productive Simpson clonality was computed per sample as the square root of Simpson's diversity index over productive rearrangements. The table comes from immuneACCESS by way of TCRdb, which keeps in-frame sequences with V and J called. Part of the clones is missing from these tables; in studies checked, under half for an unresolved V gene and the rest for unknown reasons. The DNA gave D and trimming, while V, J and clone size come from that table. This sample is represented by 300,000 to 350,000 clones; 75% to 90% of them were singletons. The ten largest clones capture 2.5% to 3.5% of the sample.

The data stem from a study of blood T cell repertoires in COVID-19 (dated by TCRdb to about 2020). Study-wide context: The collaborator samples originated in the United States, Italy and Spain and spanned the acute and convalescent phases of COVID-19. The prospective study material was composed of cDNA or gDNA derived from T cells, B-cell-depleted T cells, or PBMCs. The dataset comprised deeply sampled blood TCRbeta repertoires from subjects exposed to, actively infected with, or recovered from COVID-19. The repertoires were made available in a free public database intended to serve as a resource for research on the immune response to SARS-CoV-2. The samples were drawn from the first 160 participants of the ongoing ImmuneRACE study and from 950 to 1,500 subjects provided by 6 global collaborators. A de-identified subject ID, COVID-19 status, age in years and sex were almost always included in the sample metadata. Where HLA class I and class II types were available, the types were taken from metadata supplied by the sample provider, not from assay-based typing.

Overall study results and their limits: The quantity of clinical and demographic metadata differed by source and by participant and was supplied without curation.

CDR1 and CDR2 are drawn from the germline V gene: SGDLS, YYNGEE. V ends up 2 bases short and J 4 bases short, with an unmatched junction base count of 4. The CDR3 numbers 15 residues from cysteine through phenylalanine. Here the CDR3 DNA is all that survives: 45 bases in frame from base 1. The V gene is TRBV9 and the J gene is TRBJ2-1; TRBD2 fits 9 bases in the junction. The source of this sequence is a woman aged 25-40 years with COVID-19, enrolled during active disease. The sequenced sample consisted of peripheral blood. The nucleotides read TGTGCCAGCAGCGTCAGGACTAGCGCGTACAATGAGCAGTTCTTC. Its translation reads: CASSVRTSAYNEQFF.